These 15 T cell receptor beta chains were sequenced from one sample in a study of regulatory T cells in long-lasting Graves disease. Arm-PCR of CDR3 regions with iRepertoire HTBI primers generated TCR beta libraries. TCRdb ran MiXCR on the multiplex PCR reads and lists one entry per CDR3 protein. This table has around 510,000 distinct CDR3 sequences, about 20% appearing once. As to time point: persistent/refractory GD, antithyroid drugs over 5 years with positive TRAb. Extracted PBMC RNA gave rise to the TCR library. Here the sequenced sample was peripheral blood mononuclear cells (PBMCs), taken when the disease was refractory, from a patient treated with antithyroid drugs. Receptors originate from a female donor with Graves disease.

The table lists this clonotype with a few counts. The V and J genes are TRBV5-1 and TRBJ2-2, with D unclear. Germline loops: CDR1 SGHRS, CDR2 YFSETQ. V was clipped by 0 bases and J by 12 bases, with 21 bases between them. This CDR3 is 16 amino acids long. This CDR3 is CASSLVPASSSLKLFF. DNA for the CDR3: TGCGCCAGCAGCTTGGTCCCGGCAAGTAGTAGTCTGAAGCTGTTTTTT.

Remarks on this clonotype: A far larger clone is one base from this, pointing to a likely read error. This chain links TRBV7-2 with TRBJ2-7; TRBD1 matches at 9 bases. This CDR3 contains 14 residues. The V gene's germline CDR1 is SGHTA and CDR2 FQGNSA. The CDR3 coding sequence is TGTGCCGGCAGCTTAGAGGGACAGGGTTACGAGCAGTACTTC. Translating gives CAGSLEGQGYEQYF.

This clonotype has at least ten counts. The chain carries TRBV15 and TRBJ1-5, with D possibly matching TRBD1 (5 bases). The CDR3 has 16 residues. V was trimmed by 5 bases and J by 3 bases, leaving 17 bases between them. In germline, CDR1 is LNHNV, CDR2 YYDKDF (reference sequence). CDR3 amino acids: CATSPTPGRLNQPQHF. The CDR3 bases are TGTGCCACCAGCCCCACCCCGGGACGGCTCAATCAGCCCCAGCATTTT.

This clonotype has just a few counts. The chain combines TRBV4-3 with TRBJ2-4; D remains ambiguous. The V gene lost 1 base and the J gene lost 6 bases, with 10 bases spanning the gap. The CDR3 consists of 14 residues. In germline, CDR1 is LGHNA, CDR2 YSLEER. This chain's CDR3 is CASSQGSSANIQYF. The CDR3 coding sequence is TGCGCCAGCAGCCAAGGGAGCTCAGCAAACATTCAGTACTTC.

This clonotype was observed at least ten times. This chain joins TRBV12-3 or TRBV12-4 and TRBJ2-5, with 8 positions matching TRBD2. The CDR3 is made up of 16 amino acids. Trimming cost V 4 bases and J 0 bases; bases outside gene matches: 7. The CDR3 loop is CASSYLGRAYQETQYF. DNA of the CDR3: TGTGCCAGCAGTTACCTCGGGAGGGCGTACCAAGAGACCCAGTACTTC.

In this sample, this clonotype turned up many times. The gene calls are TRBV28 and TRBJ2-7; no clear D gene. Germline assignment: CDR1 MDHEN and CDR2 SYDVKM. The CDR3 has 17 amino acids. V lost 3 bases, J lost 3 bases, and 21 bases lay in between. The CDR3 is CASSFGGGSNPGYEQYF. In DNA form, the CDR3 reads TGTGCCAGCAGTTTCGGCGGTGGGTCAAACCCCGGCTACGAGCAGTACTTC.

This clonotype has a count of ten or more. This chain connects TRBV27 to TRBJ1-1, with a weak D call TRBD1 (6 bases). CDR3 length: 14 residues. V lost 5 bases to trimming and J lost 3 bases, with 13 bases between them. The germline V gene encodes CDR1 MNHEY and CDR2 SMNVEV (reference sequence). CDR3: CASSRSGQHTEAFF. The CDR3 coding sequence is TGTGCCAGCAGTCGATCCGGACAGCACACTGAAGCTTTCTTT.

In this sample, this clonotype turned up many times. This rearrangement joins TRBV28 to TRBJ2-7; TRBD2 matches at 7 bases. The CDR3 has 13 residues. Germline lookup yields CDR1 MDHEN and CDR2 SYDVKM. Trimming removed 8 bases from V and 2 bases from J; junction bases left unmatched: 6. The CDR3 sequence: CASLDGGAYEQYF. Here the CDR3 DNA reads TGTGCCAGCCTAGATGGGGGGGCCTACGAGCAGTACTTC. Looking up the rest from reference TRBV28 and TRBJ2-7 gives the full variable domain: DVKVTQSSRYLVKRTGEKVFLECVQDMDHENMFWYRQDPGLGLRLIYFSYDVKMKEKGDIPEGYSVSREKKERFSLILESASTNQTSMYLCASLDGGAYEQYFGPGTRLTVT.

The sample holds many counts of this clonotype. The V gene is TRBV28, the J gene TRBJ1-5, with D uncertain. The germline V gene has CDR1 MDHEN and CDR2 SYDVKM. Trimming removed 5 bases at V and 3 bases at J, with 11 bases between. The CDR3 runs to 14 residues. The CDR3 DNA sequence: TGTGCCAGCAGTCTCACGGACGTCAATCAGCCCCAGCATTTT. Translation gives CASSLTDVNQPQHF.

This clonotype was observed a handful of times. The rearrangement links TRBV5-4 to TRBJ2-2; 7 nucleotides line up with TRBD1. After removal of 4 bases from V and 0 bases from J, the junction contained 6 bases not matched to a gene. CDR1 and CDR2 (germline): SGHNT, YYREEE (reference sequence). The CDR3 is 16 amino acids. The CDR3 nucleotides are TGTGCCAGCAGCCGAGGGGGCAGGTCGAACACCGGGGAGCTGTTTTTT. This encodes CASSRGGRSNTGELFF.

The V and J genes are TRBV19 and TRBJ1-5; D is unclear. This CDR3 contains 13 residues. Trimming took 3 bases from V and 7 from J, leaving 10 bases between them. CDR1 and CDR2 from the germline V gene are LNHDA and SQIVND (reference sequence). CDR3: CASSIDVGQPQHF. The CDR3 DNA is TGTGCCAGTAGTATCGATGTAGGACAGCCCCAGCATTTT.

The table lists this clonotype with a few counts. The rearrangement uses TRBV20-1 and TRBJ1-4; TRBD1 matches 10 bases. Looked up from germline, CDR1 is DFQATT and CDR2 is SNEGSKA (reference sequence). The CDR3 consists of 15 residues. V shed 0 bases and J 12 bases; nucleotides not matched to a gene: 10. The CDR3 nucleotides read TGCAGTGCTAGAGATAGGGACAGGGGAAAAGGCGAACTGTTTTTT. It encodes CSARDRDRGKGELFF.

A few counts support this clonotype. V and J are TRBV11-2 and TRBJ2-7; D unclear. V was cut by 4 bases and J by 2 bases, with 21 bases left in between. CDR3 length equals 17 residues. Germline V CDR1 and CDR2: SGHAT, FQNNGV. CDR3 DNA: TGTGCCAGCAGCTCTATGGTCATAGTTGGCCGTCCCTACGAGCAGTACTTC. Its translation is CASSSMVIVGRPYEQYF.

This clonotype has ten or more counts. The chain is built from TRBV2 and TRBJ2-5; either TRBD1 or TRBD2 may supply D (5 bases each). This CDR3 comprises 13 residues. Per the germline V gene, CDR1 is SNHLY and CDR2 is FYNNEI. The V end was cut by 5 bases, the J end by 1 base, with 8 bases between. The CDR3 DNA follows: TGTGCCAGCAGTCGGGACGGCCAAGAGACCCAGTACTTC. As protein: CASSRDGQETQYF.

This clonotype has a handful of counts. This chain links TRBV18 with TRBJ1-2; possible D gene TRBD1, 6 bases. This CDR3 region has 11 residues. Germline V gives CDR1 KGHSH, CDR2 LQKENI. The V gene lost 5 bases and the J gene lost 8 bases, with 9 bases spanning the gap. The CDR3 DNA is TGTGCCAGCTCAGCAGGGGCGGGCTACACCTTC. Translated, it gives CASSAGAGYTF.